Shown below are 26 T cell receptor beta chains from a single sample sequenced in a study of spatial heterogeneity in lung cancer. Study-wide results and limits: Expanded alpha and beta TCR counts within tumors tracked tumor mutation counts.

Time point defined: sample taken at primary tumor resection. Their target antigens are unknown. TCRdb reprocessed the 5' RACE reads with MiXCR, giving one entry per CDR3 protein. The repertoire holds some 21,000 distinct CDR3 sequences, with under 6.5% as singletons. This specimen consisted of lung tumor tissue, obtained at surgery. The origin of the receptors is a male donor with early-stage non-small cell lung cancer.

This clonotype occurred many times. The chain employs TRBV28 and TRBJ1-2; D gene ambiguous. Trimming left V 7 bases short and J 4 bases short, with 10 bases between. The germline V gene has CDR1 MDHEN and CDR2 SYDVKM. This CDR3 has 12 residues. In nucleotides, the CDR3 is TGTGCCAGCAAGAGTGGCAGCTATGGCTACACCTTC. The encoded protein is CASKSGSYGYTF.

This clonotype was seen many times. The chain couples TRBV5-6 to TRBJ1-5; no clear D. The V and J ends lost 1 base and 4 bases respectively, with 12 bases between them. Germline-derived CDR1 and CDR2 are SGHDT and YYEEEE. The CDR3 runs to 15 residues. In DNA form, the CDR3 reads TGTGCCAGCAGCTTGAGGGAGGTAAAAAATCAGCCCCAGCATTTT. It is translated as CASSLREVKNQPQHF.

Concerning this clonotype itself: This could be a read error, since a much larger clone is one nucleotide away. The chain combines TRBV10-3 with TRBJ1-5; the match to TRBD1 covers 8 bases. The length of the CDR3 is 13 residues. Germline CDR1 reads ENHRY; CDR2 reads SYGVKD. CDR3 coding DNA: TGTGCCATCAGCGGACAGGGTGACCAGCCCCACCATTTT. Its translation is CAISGQGDQPHHF.

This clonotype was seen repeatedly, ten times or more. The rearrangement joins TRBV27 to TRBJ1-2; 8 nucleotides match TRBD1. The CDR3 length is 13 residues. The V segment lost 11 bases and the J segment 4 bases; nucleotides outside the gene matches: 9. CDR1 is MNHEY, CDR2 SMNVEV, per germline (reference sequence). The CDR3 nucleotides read TGTGCCTCAGGAGGACAGGGTCTCTATGGCTACACCTTC. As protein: CASGGQGLYGYTF.

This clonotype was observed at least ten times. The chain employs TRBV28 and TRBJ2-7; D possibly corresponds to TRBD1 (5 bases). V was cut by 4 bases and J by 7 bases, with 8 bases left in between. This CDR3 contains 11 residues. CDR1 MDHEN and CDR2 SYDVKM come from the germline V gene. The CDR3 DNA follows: TGTGCCAGCAGTTCCAGGGCTGAGCAGTACTTC. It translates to CASSSRAEQYF.

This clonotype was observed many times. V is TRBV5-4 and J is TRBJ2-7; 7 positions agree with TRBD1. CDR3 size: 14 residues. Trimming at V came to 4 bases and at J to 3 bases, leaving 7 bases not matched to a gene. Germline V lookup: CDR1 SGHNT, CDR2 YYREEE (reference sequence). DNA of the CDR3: TGTGCCAGCAGCACGCAGACAGGGCGCTACGAGCAGTACTTC. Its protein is CASSTQTGRYEQYF.

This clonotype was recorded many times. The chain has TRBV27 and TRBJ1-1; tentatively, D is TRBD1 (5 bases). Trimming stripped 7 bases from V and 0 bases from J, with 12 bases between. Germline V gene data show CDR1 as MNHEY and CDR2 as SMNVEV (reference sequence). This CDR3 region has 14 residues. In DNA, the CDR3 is TGTGCCAGCAAAAAGGGGACTATGAACACTGAAGCTTTCTTT. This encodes CASKKGTMNTEAFF.

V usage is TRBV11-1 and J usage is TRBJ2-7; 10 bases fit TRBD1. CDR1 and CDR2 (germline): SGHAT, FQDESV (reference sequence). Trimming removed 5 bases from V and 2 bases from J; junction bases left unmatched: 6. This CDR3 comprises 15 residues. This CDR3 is CASSTTGTGAYEQYF. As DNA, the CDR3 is TGTGCCAGCAGCACGACCGGGACAGGGGCCTACGAGCAGTACTTC.

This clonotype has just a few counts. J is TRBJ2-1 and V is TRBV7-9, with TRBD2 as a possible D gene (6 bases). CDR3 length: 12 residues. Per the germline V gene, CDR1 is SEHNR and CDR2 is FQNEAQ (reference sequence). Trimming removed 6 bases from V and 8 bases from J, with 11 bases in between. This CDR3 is CASSLWGDEQFF. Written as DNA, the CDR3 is TGTGCCAGCAGTCTTTGGGGGGATGAGCAGTTCTTC.

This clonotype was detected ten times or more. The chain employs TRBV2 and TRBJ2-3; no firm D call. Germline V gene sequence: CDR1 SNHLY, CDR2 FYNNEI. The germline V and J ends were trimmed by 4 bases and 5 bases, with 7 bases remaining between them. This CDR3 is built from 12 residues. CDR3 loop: CASSASRDTQYF. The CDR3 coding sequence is TGTGCCAGCAGTGCGTCGAGAGATACGCAGTATTTT.

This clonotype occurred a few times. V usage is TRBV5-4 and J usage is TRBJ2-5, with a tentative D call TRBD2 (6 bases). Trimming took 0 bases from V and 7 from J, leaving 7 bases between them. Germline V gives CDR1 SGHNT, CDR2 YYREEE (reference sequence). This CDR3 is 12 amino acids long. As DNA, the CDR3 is TGTGCCAGCAGCTTGGAGGGAGGGACCCAGTACTTC. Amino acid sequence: CASSLEGGTQYF.

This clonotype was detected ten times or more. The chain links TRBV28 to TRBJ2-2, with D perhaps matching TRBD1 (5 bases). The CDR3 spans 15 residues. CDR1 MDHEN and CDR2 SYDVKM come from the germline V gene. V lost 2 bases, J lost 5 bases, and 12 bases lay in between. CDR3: CASSLDSFVTGELFF. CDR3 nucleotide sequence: TGTGCCAGCAGTTTAGACAGCTTCGTGACCGGGGAGCTGTTTTTT. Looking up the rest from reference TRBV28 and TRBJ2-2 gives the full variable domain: DVKVTQSSRYLVKRTGEKVFLECVQDMDHENMFWYRQDPGLGLRLIYFSYDVKMKEKGDIPEGYSVSREKKERFSLILESASTNQTSMYLCASSLDSFVTGELFFGEGSRLTVL.

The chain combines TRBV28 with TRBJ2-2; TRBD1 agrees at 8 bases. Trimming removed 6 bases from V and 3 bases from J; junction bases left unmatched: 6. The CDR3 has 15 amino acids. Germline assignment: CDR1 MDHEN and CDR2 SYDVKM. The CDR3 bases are TGTGCCAGCAGAAGGGACAGGACATACACCGGGGAGCTGTTTTTT. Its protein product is CASRRDRTYTGELFF.

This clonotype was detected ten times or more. CDR3 coding DNA: TGTGCCAGCAGACAGATGGGGGTAGAGACCCAGTACTTC. Translating gives CASRQMGVETQYF. The chain couples TRBV7-2 to TRBJ2-5, with D perhaps matching TRBD1 or TRBD2 (5 bases each). The ends were cut back, 6 bases at V and 4 bases at J, with 12 bases in the middle. CDR3 length: 13 amino acids. Germline V gene sequence: CDR1 SGHTA, CDR2 FQGNSA.

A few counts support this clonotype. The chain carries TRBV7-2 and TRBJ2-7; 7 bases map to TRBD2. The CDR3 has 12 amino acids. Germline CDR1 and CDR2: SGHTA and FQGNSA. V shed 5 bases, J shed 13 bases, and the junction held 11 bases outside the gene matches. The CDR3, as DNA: TGTGCCAGCAGCGGCGGGGAGCGGGGAGCATACTTC. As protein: CASSGGERGAYF.

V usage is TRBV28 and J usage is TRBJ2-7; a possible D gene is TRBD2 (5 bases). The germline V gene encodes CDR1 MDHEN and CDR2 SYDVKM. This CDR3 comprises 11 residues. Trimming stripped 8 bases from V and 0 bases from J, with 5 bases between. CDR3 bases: TGTGCCAGCGGGAGCTCCTACGAGCAGTACTTC. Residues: CASGSSYEQYF.

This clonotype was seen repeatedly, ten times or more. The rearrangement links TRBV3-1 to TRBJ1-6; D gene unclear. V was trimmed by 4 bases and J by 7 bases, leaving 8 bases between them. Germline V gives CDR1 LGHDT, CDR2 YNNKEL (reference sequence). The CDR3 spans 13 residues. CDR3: CASSPQWNSPLHF. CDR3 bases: TGTGCCAGCAGCCCCCAATGGAATTCACCCCTCCACTTT.

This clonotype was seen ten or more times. The CDR3 coding sequence is TGTGCCAGCAGTGACTACGAGCAGTACTTC. Its protein product is CASSDYEQYF. The genes are TRBV6-6 and TRBJ2-7; no firm D call. Per germline, CDR1 MNHNY and CDR2 SVGAGI (reference sequence). The CDR3 runs to 10 residues. Deletions cut 5 bases from V and 3 bases from J, with 2 bases between.

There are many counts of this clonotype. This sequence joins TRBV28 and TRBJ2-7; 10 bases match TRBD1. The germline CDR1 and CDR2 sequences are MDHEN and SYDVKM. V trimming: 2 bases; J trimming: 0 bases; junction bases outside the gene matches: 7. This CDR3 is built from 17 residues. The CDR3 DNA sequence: TGTGCCAGCAGTTTAAGCCCGGGACAGGGGAGCTCCTACGAGCAGTACTTC. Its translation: CASSLSPGQGSSYEQYF.

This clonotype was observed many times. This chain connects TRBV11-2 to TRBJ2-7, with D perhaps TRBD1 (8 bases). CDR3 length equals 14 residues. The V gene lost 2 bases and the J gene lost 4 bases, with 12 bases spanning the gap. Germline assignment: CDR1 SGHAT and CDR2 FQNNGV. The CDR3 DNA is TGTGCCAGCAGCTTAACAGGGGGGGTTTACGAGCAGTACTTC. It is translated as CASSLTGGVYEQYF.

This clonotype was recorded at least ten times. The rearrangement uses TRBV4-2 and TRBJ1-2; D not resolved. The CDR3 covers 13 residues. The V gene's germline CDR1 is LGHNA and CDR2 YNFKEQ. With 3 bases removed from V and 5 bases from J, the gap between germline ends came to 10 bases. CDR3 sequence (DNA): TGTGCCAGCAGCCACGGGGAGGAGTATGGCTACACCTTC. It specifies CASSHGEEYGYTF.

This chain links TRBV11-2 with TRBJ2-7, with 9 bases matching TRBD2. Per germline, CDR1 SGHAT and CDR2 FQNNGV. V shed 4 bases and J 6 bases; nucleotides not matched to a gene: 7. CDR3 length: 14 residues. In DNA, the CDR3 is TGTGCCAGCAGCTATAGCGGGAGCGGAGGCGAGCAGTACTTC. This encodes CASSYSGSGGEQYF.

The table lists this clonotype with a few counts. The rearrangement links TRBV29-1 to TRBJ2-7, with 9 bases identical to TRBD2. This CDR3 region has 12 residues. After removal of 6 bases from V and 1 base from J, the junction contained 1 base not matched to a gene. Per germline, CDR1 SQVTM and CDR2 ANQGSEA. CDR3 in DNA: TGCAGCGTGCGGGAGGGTTCCTACGAGCAGTACTTC. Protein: CSVREGSYEQYF.

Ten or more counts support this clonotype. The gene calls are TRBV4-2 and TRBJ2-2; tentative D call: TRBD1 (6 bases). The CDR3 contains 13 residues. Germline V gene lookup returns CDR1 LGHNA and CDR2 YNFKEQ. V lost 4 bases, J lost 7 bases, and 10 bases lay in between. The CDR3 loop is CASSPWDIGELFF. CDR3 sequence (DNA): TGTGCCAGCAGCCCTTGGGACATCGGGGAGCTGTTTTTT.

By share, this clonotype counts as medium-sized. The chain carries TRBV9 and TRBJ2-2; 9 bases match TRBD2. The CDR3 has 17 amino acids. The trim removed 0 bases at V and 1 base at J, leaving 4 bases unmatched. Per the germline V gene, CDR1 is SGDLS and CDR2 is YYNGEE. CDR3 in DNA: TGTGCCAGCAGCGTAGGTAGCGGGGGAATGAACACCGGGGAGCTGTTTTTT. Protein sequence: CASSVGSGGMNTGELFF.

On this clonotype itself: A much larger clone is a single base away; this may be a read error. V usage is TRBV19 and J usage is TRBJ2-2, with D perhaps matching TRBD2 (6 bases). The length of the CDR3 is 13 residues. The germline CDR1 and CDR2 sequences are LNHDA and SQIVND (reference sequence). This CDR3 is CDSSIPGAGELFF. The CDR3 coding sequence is TGTGACAGTAGTATACCGGGGGCCGGGGAGCTGTTTTTT.